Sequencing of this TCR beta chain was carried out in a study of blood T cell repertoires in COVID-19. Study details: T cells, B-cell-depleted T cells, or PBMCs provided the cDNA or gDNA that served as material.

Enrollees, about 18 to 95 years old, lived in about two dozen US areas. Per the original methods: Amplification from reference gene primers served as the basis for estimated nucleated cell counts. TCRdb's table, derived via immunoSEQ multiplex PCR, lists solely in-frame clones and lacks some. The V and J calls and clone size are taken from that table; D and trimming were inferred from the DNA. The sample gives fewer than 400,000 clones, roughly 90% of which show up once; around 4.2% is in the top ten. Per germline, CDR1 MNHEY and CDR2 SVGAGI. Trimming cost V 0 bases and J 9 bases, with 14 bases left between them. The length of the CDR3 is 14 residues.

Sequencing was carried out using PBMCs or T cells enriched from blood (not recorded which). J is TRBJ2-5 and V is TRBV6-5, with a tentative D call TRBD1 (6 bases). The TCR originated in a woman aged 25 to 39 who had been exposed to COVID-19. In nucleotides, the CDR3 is TGTGCCAGCAGTTACTCTTCTACGAAGGGGGCCCAGTACTTC. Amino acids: CASSYSSTKGAQYF.